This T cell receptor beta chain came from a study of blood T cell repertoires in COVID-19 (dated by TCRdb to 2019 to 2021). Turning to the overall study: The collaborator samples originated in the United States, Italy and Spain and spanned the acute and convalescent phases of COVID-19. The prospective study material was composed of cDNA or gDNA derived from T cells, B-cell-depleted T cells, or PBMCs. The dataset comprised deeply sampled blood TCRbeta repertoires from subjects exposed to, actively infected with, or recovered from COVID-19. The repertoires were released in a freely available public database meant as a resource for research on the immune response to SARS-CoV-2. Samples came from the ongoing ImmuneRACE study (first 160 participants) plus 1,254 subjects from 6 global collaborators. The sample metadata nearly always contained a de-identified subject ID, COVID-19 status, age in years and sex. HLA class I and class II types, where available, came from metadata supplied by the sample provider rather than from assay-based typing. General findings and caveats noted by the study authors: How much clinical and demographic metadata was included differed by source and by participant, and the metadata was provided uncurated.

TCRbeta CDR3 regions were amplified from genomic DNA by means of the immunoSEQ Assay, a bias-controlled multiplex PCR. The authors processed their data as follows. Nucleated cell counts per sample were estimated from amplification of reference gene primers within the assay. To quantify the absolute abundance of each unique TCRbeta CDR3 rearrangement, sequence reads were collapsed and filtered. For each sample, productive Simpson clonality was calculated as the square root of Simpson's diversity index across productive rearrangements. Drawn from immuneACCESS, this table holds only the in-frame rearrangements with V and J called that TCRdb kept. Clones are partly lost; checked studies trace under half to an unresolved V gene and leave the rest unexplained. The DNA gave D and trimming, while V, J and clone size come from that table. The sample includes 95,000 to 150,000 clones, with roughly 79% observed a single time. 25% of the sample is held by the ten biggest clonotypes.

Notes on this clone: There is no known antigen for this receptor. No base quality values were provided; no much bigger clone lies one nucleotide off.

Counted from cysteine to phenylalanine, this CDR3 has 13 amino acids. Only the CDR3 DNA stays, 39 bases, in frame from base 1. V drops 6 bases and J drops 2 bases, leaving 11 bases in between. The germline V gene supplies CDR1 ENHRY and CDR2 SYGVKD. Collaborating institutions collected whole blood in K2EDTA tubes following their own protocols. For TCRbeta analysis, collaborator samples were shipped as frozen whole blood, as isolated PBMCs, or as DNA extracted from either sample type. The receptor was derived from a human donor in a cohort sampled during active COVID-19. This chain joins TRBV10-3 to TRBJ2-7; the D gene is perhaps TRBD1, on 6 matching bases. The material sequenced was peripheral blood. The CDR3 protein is CAIRNRETYEQYF. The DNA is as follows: TGTGCCATCAGGAACAGGGAGACCTACGAGCAGTACTTC.